The clone carrying this TCR beta chain has just one count. Its antigen is still unknown. The sample comes from a study of T cell responses to AZD1222 COVID-19 vaccine. Findings and limits, study-wide: It was only a handful of AZD1222 recipients who were seropositive at baseline. The sample set comprised mostly white British donors with more females, and clonal diversity was possibly underestimated.

V lost 8 bases, J lost 0 bases, and 15 bases lay in between. The CDR3 contains 15 residues. Germline V lookup: CDR1 SGHRS, CDR2 YFSETQ. Produced via immunoSEQ multiplex PCR; TCRdb's table is partial and in-frame only. This sample has around 65,000 clones, with over 70% found just once. The chain carries TRBV5-1 and TRBJ1-5, with D possibly TRBD1 on 6 matching bases. The input for sequencing was peripheral blood, taken on day 0 of AZD1222 vaccination. This clonotype was sampled from an adult in good health. The CDR3 nucleotides are TGCGCCAGAGAGAGACAGGCATATAGCAATCAGCCCCAGCATTTT. Translating gives CARERQAYSNQPQHF.